Shown below are 11 T cell receptor beta chains from a single sample sequenced in a study of shared clonotypes between healthy human individuals. The data were produced by immunoSEQ multiplex PCR, yet TCRdb's version contains in-frame clones alone and is incomplete. The sample lists about a million clones; 70% to 85% were seen once. Sequencing was done on a sample of memory CD4+ T cells from PBMCs. Subset in this sample: CD45RA-negative fraction. These receptors all come from a young man in good health. Some clones in this sample may be carry-over from other donors' samples.

The chain has TRBV4-2 and TRBJ2-2; TRBD2 matches 7 bases. V shed 1 base, J shed 4 bases, and the junction held 3 bases outside the gene matches. Germline CDR1 reads LGHNA; CDR2 reads YNFKEQ. The CDR3 spans 15 residues. CDR3 in DNA: TGTGCCAGCAGCCAAGGCGGGAGCATCACCGGGGAGCTGTTTTTT. Translating it yields CASSQGGSITGELFF.

This chain connects TRBV2 to TRBJ1-1, with D possibly matching TRBD1 (6 bases). Trimming removed 6 bases from V and 0 bases from J, with 11 bases in between. The CDR3 runs 14 residues. The germline gives CDR1 SNHLY, CDR2 FYNNEI. The CDR3 nucleotides are TGTGCCAGCAGGGAGGGGGGTATGAACACTGAAGCTTTCTTT. Translating it yields CASREGGMNTEAFF.

There are many counts of this clone. This sequence joins TRBV6-1 and TRBJ1-4; TRBD1 might be the D (6 bases). The CDR3 spans 15 residues. From germline, CDR1 is MNHNS and CDR2 SASEGT. V was cut by 5 bases and J by 4 bases, with 14 bases left in between. In DNA, the CDR3 is TGTGCCAGCAGTAAAATCAGGGGATTTAATGAAAAACTGTTTTTT. Its protein is CASSKIRGFNEKLFF.

The chain has TRBV15 and TRBJ2-1; 15 bases align to TRBD2. The trim removed 2 bases at V and 10 bases at J, leaving 18 bases unmatched. The CDR3 consists of 20 residues. The germline CDR1 and CDR2 sequences are LNHNV and YYDKDF (reference sequence). CDR3 sequence: CATSRSPGLAGGGAIWEQFF. The CDR3 nucleotides are TGTGCCACCAGCAGATCACCGGGACTAGCGGGGGGAGGGGCAATTTGGGAGCAGTTCTTC.

In regard to this clone: A much larger clone lies a single base off, so this may be a read error. This chain joins TRBV6-5 and TRBJ1-2; tentatively, D is TRBD1 (5 bases). Germline CDR1 reads MNHEY; CDR2 reads SVGAGI. CDR3 length: 14 residues. V lost 0 bases to trimming and J lost 4 bases, with 9 bases between them. CDR3 region: CASSYSAGIYGYTF. Here the CDR3 DNA reads TGTGCCAGCAGTTACTCCGCAGGGATCTATGGCTACACCTTC.

The chain links TRBV7-3 to TRBJ1-2; D ambiguous. The CDR3 consists of 14 residues. Per the germline V gene, CDR1 is SGHTA and CDR2 is FQGTGA. Between the trimmed V and J ends, which lost 3 bases and 5 bases, there was a span of 13 bases. CDR3 nucleotides: TGTGCCAGCAGCTTCGACGGCGGAATTTATGGCTACACCTTC. Its translation: CASSFDGGIYGYTF.

This clone has only one observation. V is TRBV7-9 and J is TRBJ2-1; perhaps TRBD2 as D (6 bases). V lost 5 bases and J 10 bases, leaving 21 bases between the germline ends. Germline CDR1 SEHNR, CDR2 FQNEAQ (reference sequence). CDR3 length: 15 amino acids. In nucleotides, the CDR3 is TGTGCCAGCAGCATCCCGGGACCCTCTAGCGAAGAGCAGTTCTTC. The encoded protein is CASSIPGPSSEEQFF.

The chain links TRBV28 to TRBJ2-7; 8 bases fit TRBD2. The CDR3 covers 14 residues. Germline lookup yields CDR1 MDHEN and CDR2 SYDVKM. V shed 8 bases, J shed 0 bases, and the junction held 6 bases outside the gene matches. The CDR3 is CASQTSDSSYEQYF. CDR3 DNA sequence: TGTGCCAGCCAGACTAGCGATAGCTCCTACGAGCAGTACTTC.

The chain couples TRBV4-3 to TRBJ2-7, with 7 nucleotides matching TRBD1. The CDR3 has 14 amino acids. Unmatched junction bases numbered 2, after V lost 1 base and J lost 2 bases. Germline CDR1 is LGHNA and CDR2 is YSLEER. CDR3 region: CASSQGTGPYEQYF. The CDR3 bases are TGCGCCAGCAGCCAAGGGACAGGTCCCTACGAGCAGTACTTC.

This clone was seen only once. The J gene is TRBJ1-2, the V gene TRBV10-1; D remains unclear. The CDR3 loop spans 14 amino acids. The germline V gene encodes CDR1 WNHNN and CDR2 SYGVQD (reference sequence). V lost 2 bases and J lost 4, with 11 bases in between. CDR3 in DNA: TGCGCCAGCAGTGAGGAACAGAGAGGCTATGGCTACACCTTC. Protein: CASSEEQRGYGYTF.

To note about this clone: A much more abundant neighbour one base away suggests this may be a read error. The chain couples TRBV6-5 to TRBJ1-2; 9 bases line up with TRBD1. The CDR3 covers 12 residues. Germline V gene data show CDR1 as MNHEY and CDR2 as SVGAGI. V gave up 6 bases and J gave up 4 bases; unmatched junction bases: 0. This CDR3 is CASRTGGYGYTF. The CDR3, as DNA: TGTGCCAGCAGGACAGGGGGCTATGGCTACACCTTC.